The present T cell receptor beta chain was sequenced within a study of a mutant IDH1 vaccine in newly diagnosed glioma. General observations from the study: Evidence of vaccine-induced immune responses was documented in 85% to 95% of patients. Apparently unrelated to pseudoprogression were changes in the top peripheral T cell clonotypes.

TCRdb keeps only in-frame clones here, not all; method: immunoSEQ multiplex PCR. The table records about 68,000 clones, 79% of them present only once. CDR1 and CDR2 (germline): SGHAT, FQNNGV. This CDR3 has 14 amino acids. Worth noting for this clone: Its antigen remains unknown.

The sample's time point: baseline, week 1 (first vaccination visit). Treatment of the sample: pre-vaccination baseline after standard-of-care therapy. Specimen: PBMCs, collected from a glioma patient treated with radiotherapy, temozolomide or both. This sequence joins TRBV11-2 and TRBJ2-3, with D possibly called TRBD1 or TRBD2 (5 bases each). The TCR originated in a man aged 50-59 years with glioma. The CDR3 protein is CAVGTEGLTDTQYF. The CDR3 DNA is TGTGCGGTGGGGACGGAAGGTCTTACAGATACGCAGTATTTT.